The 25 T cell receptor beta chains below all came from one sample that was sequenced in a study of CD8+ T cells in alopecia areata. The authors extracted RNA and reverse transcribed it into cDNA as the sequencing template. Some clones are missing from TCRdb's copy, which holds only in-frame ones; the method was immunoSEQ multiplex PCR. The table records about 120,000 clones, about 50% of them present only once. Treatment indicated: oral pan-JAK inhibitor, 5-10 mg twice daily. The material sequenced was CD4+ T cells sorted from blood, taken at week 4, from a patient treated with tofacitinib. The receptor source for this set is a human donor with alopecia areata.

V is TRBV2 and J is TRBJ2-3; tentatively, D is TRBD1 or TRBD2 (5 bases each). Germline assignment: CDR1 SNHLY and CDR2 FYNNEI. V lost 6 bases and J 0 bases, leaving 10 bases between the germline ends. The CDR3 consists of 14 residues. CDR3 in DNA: TGTGCCAGCAGACGGGACCGCAGCACAGATACGCAGTATTTT. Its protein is CASRRDRSTDTQYF. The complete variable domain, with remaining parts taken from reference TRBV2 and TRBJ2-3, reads EPEVTQTPSHQVTQMGQEVILRCVPISNHLYFYWYRQILGQKVEFLVSFYNNEISEKSEIFDDQFSVERPDGSNFTLKIRSTKLEDSAMYFCASRRDRSTDTQYFGPGTRLTVL.

CDR3 sequence (DNA): TGTGCCGTTAGCCCGAGCTCCTATAATTCACCCCTCCACTTT. As protein: CAVSPSSYNSPLHF. This chain links TRBV15 with TRBJ1-6; D is undetermined. Trimming removed 11 bases at V and 0 bases at J, with 11 bases between. The CDR3 consists of 14 residues. CDR1 is LNHNV, CDR2 YYDKDF, per germline (reference sequence).

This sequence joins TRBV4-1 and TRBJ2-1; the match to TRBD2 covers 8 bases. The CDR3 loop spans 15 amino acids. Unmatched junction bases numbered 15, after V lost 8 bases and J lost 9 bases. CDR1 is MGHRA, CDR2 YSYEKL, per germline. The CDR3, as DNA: TGCGCCAGCCTTGCTGATAGCGGGATAACGGGTGAGCAGTTCTTC. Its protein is CASLADSGITGEQFF.

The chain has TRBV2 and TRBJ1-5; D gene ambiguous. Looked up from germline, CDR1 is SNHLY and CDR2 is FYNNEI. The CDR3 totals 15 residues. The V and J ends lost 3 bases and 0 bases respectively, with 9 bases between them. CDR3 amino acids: CASSERRNSNQPQHF. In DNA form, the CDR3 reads TGTGCCAGCAGTGAGCGTAGGAATAGCAATCAGCCCCAGCATTTT.

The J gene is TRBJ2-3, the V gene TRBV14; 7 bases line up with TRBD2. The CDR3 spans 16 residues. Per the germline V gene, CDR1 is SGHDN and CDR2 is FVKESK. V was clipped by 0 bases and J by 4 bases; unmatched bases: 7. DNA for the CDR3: TGTGCCAGCAGCCAAGAGGCGGGAGTAGTGTCAGATACGCAGTATTTT. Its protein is CASSQEAGVVSDTQYF.

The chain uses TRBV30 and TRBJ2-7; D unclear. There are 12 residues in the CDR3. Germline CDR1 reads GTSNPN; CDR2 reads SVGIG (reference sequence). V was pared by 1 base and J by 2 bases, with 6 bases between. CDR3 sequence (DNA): TGTGCCTGGAGTGGGGAAGCCTACGAGCAGTACTTC. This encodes CAWSGEAYEQYF. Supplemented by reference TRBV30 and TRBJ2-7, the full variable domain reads SQTIHQWPATLVQPVGSPLSLECTVEGTSNPNLYWYRQAAGRGLQLLFYSVGIGQISSEVPQNLSASRPQDRQFILSSKKLLLSDSGFYLCAWSGEAYEQYFGPGTRLTVT.

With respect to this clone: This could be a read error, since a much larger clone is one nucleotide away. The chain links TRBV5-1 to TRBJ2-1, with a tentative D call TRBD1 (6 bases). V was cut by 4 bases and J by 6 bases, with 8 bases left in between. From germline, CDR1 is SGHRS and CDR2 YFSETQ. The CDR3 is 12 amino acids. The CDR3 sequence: CASSPQGNEQFF. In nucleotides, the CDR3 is TGCGCCAGCAGCCCACAGGGCAATGAGCAGTTCTTC.

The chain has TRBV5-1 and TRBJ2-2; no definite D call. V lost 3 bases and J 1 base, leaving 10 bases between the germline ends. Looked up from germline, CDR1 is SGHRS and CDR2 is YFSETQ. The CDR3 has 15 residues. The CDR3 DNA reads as TGCGCCAGCAGCTCTGCGGTTGTGAACACCGGGGAGCTGTTTTTT. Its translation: CASSSAVVNTGELFF.

CDR3 nucleotide sequence: TGCAGCGTTTTCACGACAGGGCTTGAAGCTTTCTTT. Encoded protein: CSVFTTGLEAFF. The V gene is TRBV29-1, the J gene TRBJ1-1; TRBD1 aligns across 7 bases. V lost 5 bases, J lost 7 bases, and 7 bases stayed unmatched. From germline, CDR1 is SQVTM and CDR2 ANQGSEA. This CDR3 spans 12 amino acids.

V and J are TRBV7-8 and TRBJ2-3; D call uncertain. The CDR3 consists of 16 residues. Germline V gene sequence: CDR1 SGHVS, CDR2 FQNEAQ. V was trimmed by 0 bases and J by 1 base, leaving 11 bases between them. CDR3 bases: TGTGCCAGCAGCTTAGCCAGAAGGTCGGGCACAGATACGCAGTATTTT. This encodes CASSLARRSGTDTQYF.

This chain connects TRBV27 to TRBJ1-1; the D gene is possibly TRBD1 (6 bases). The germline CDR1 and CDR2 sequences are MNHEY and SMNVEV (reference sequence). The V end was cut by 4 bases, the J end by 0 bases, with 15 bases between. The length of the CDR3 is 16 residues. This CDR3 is CASSSRTAKMNTEAFF. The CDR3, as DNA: TGTGCCAGCAGTTCCAGGACAGCTAAGATGAACACTGAAGCTTTCTTT.

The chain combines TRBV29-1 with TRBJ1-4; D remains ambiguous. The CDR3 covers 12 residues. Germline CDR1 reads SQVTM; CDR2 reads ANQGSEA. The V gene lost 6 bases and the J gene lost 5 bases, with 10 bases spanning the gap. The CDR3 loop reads CSVRELNEKLFF. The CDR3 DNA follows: TGCAGCGTCCGGGAGCTGAATGAAAAACTGTTTTTT.

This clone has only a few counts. Written as DNA, the CDR3 is TGCGCCAGCAGCGCCACCGGGACAGGGGTTTCACCCCTCCACTTT. Its translation: CASSATGTGVSPLHF. The chain employs TRBV5-1 and TRBJ1-6; 10 nucleotides match TRBD1. Looked up from germline, CDR1 is SGHRS and CDR2 is YFSETQ. The CDR3 has 15 residues. V trimming: 4 bases; J trimming: 9 bases; junction bases outside the gene matches: 7.

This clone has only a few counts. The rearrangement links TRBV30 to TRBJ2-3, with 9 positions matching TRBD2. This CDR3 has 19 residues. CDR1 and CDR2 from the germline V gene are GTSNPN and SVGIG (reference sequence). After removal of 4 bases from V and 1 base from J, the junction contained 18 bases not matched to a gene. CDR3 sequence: CAWKSPLAGFGVGTDTQYF. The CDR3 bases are TGTGCCTGGAAGTCCCCGCTAGCGGGATTTGGCGTTGGCACAGATACGCAGTATTTT.

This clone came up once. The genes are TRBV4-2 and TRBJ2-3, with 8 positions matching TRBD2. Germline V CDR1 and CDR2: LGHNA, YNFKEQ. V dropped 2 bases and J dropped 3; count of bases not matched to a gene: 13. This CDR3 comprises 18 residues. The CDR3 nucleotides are TGTGCCAGCAGCCAACAGGGGACCGGGACTAGAACAACAGATACGCAGTATTTT. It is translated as CASSQQGTGTRTTDTQYF.

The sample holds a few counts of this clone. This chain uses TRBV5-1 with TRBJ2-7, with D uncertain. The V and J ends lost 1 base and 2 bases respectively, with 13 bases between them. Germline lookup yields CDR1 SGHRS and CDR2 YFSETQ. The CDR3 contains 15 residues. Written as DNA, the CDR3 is TGCGCCAGCAGCTTGTATTCCGACGGAGCCTACGAGCAGTACTTC. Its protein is CASSLYSDGAYEQYF.

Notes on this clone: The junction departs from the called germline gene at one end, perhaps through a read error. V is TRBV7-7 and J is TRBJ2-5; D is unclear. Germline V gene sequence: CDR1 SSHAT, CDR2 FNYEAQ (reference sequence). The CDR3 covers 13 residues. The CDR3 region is CASSLHLQETQYF. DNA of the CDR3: TGTGCTAGCAGTTTACATCTCCAAGAGACCCAGTACTTC.

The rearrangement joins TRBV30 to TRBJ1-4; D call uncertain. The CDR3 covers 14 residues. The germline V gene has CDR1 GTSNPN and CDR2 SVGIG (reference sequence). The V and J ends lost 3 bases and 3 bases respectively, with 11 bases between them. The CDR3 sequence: CAWSPGAANEKLFF. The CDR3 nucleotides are TGTGCCTGGAGCCCAGGAGCCGCTAATGAAAAACTGTTTTTT.

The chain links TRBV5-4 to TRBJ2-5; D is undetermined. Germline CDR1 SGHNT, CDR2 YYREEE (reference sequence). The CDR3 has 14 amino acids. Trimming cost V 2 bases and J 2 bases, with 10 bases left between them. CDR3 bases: TGTGCCAGCAGCTTCCCCCAGAAACAAGAGACCCAGTACTTC. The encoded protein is CASSFPQKQETQYF. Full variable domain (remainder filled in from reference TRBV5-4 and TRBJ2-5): ETGVTQSPTHLIKTRGQQVTLRCSSQSGHNTVSWYQQALGQGPQFIFQYYREEENGRGNFPPRFSGLQFPNYSSELNVNALELDDSALYLCASSFPQKQETQYFGPGTRLLVL.

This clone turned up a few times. CDR3 residues: CASRHTGSGANVLTF. CDR3 DNA sequence: TGTGCCAGTAGGCACACAGGGTCTGGGGCCAACGTCCTGACTTTC. The genes are TRBV19 and TRBJ2-6, with a weak D call TRBD1 (6 bases). Germline-derived CDR1 and CDR2 are LNHDA and SQIVND (reference sequence). The ends were cut back, 6 bases at V and 1 base at J, with 10 bases in the middle. The CDR3 contains 15 residues.

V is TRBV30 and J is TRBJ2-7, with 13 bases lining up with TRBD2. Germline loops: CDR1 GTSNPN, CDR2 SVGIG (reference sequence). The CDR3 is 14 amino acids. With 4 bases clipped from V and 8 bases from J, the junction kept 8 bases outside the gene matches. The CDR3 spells CAWNLGLAGVKQYF. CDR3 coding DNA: TGTGCCTGGAATCTAGGACTAGCGGGAGTAAAGCAGTACTTC. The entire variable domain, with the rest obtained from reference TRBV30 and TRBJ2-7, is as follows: SQTIHQWPATLVQPVGSPLSLECTVEGTSNPNLYWYRQAAGRGLQLLFYSVGIGQISSEVPQNLSASRPQDRQFILSSKKLLLSDSGFYLCAWNLGLAGVKQYFGPGTRLTVT.

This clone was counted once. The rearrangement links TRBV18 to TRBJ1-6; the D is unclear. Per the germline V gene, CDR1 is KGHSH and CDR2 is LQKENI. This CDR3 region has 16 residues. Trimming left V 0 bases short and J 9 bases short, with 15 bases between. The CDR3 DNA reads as TGTGCCAGCTCACCACCCGGGCCCCAAGCTTCTTCACCCCTCCACTTT. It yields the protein CASSPPGPQASSPLHF.

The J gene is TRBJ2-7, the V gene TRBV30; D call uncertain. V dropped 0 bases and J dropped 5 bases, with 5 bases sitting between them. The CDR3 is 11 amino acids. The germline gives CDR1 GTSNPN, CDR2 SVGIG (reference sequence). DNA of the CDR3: TGTGCCTGGAGTGTGTCCCACGAGCAGTACTTC. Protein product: CAWSVSHEQYF.

In DNA, the CDR3 is TGTGCCAGCAGCTCCCCTACCAGACTGGTCTATACGCAGTATTTT. Residues: CASSSPTRLVYTQYF. The genes are TRBV7-2 and TRBJ2-3; D is ambiguous. Germline V gene sequence: CDR1 SGHTA, CDR2 FQGNSA. CDR3 length: 15 residues. Deletions cut 4 bases from V and 7 bases from J, with 18 bases between.

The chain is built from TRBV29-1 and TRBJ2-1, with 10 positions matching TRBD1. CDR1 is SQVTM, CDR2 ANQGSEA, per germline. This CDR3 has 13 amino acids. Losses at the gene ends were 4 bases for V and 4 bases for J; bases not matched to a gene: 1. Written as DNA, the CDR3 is TGCAGCGTTGGACAGGGGGCTTACAATGAGCAGTTCTTC. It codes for CSVGQGAYNEQFF.